The present T cell receptor beta chain was sequenced within a study of T cell repertoires in cytomegalovirus infection. TCRdb reprocessed the reads with MiXCR, giving one entry per CDR3 protein. This sample has roughly 320,000 distinct CDR3 sequences; roughly 9.3% occur once, and the top ten carry around 2.5%. There are a few counts of this clonotype. This TCR derives from a human donor in good health (CMV status not recorded). Some clones in this sample may be carry-over from other donors' samples. Sequenced material: PBMCs.

Written as DNA, the CDR3 is TGTGCCAGCAGTTATTTCCGGGCAGAGGATTCACCCCTCCACTTT. It specifies CASSYFRAEDSPLHF. The rearrangement joins TRBV6-2 or TRBV6-3 to TRBJ1-6; D is unresolved. Per germline, CDR1 MNHEY and CDR2 SVGEGT. The CDR3 loop spans 15 amino acids. V was pared by 3 bases and J by 8 bases, with 14 bases between.